The present T cell receptor (beta chain) was sequenced within a study of T cell repertoires in cytomegalovirus infection. One entry per CDR3 protein, called by TCRdb with MiXCR from the reads. The sample contains fewer than 200,000 distinct CDR3 sequences, less than 9.5% of which appear only once. This clonotype was seen a few times. The CDR3 totals 16 residues. With V trimmed by 3 bases and J by 2 bases, 7 bases remained unmatched. The V gene's germline CDR1 is SGHNT and CDR2 YYREEE (reference sequence). The J gene is TRBJ2-5, the V gene TRBV5-4; TRBD1 agrees at 10 bases. The sample consisted of PBMCs. This TCR came from a human donor in good health (CMV status not recorded). Some clones in this sample may be carry-over from other donors' samples. The CDR3 DNA sequence: TGTGCCAGCAGCTCCCGGGACAGGGGCAAACAAGAGACCCAGTACTTC. It yields the protein CASSSRDRGKQETQYF.